The following is a TCR beta chain sequence with its context. This entry is derived from a study of T cell responses to AZD1222 COVID-19 vaccine. Germline V gene lookup returns CDR1 SGHVS and CDR2 FQNEAQ. V lost 5 bases, J lost 11 bases, and 15 bases lay in between. The CDR3 runs to 12 residues. The table came from immunoSEQ multiplex PCR; TCRdb's copy has only in-frame clones and leaves some out. The sample has under 130,000 clones, about four fifths seen once. The material sequenced was peripheral blood, taken on day 0 of AZD1222 vaccination. V and J are TRBV7-8 and TRBJ1-1; D gene uncertain. This clonotype was sampled from an adult in good health. The CDR3 protein is CASSPNGRQAFF. In nucleotides, the CDR3 is TGTGCCAGCAGCCCAAACGGCAGGCAGGCTTTCTTT.